These 3 T cell receptor beta chains were all obtained from the same sample, sequenced in a study of T cell changes during pregnancy in multiple sclerosis (dated by TCRdb to 2018 to 2020). Library creation used the immunoSEQ multiplex PCR assay. As stored in TCRdb, this immuneACCESS dataset retains in-frame rearrangements with V and J assigned. A fraction of the clones does not appear; measured against another copy, unresolved V genes explain less than half of the discrepancy, and the remainder lacks a known reason. Across this sample there are fewer than 45,000 clones, with 88% seen only once. The ten biggest clones cover 5.9% of the sample. The starting material was CD8+ T cells from peripheral blood mononuclear cells, obtained after pregnancy. Source of these receptors: a female donor in good health, enrolled as a control in a pregnancy study.

The chain recombines TRBV28 with TRBJ1-6; the D gene is possibly TRBD1 (5 bases). This CDR3 is built from 15 residues. In germline, CDR1 is MDHEN, CDR2 SYDVKM. Deletions cut 7 bases from V and 0 bases from J, with 10 bases between. CDR3 coding DNA: TGTGCCAGCAACCCCGACAGCTCCTATAATTCACCCCTCCACTTT. Translation gives CASNPDSSYNSPLHF. Full variable domain (rest looked up from reference TRBV28 and TRBJ1-6): DVKVTQSSRYLVKRTGEKVFLECVQDMDHENMFWYRQDPGLGLRLIYFSYDVKMKEKGDIPEGYSVSREKKERFSLILESASTNQTSMYLCASNPDSSYNSPLHFGNGTRLTVT.

The chain recombines TRBV7-9 with TRBJ2-1; D unclear. CDR3 size: 13 residues. V lost 1 base to trimming and J lost 5 bases, with 6 bases between them. Germline V gene sequence: CDR1 SEHNR, CDR2 FQNEAQ (reference sequence). The CDR3 sequence is CASSLGAHNEQFF. CDR3 DNA sequence: TGTGCCAGCAGCTTAGGTGCGCACAATGAGCAGTTCTTC.

The chain links TRBV28 to TRBJ2-1; 9 nucleotides match TRBD2. The V and J ends lost 3 bases and 4 bases, in that order; junction bases with no gene match: 7. The V gene's germline CDR1 is MDHEN and CDR2 SYDVKM. The CDR3 extends over 16 amino acids. The CDR3 region is CASSLSGGFLYNEQFF. The CDR3 DNA is TGTGCCAGCAGTTTGAGCGGGGGGTTTCTTTACAATGAGCAGTTCTTC.